This TCR beta chain was recorded in a study of blood T cell repertoires in COVID-19. About the research overall: The United States, Italy and Spain supplied acute and convalescent COVID-19 samples. T cells, B-cell-depleted T cells, or PBMCs supplied cDNA or gDNA.

Sequencing used immunoSEQ multiplex PCR; TCRdb keeps in-frame clones, though not all of them. Of roughly 290,000 clones in the sample, approximately 80% were seen once. As concerns this clone: The same CDR3 can be traced to other DNA sequences in this sample.

Germline V gene lookup returns CDR1 MDHEN and CDR2 SYDVKM. There are 15 residues in the CDR3. The germline V and J ends were trimmed by 5 bases and 4 bases, with 15 bases remaining between them. The sequenced material came from peripheral blood. This TCR came from a woman aged 50 to 60 with active or convalescent COVID-19. The V gene is TRBV28, the J gene TRBJ1-5, with D tentatively TRBD1 (5 bases). The CDR3 bases are TGTGCCAGCAGTCTGCCGCCAGGGTCTAATCAGCCCCAGCATTTT. This sequence encodes CASSLPPGSNQPQHF.